The clone carrying this TCR beta chain was observed a handful of times. Its antigen is not known. Produced via immunoSEQ multiplex PCR; TCRdb's table is partial and in-frame only. The sample has over 4,000 clones; approximately 71% are singletons. A marrow graft followed busulfan-fludarabine conditioning, with cyclophosphamide on days +3 and +4. This sample was included in a study of T cells after posttransplantation cyclophosphamide. Study-wide points: Skin or GI-infiltrating T cells shared few TRB sequences with blood.

Germline CDR1 and CDR2: MDHEN and SYDVKM. The length of the CDR3 is 12 residues. Trimming took off 6 bases at V and 11 bases at J, with 16 bases between the two ends. This receptor was obtained from a male patient over 55 who received an allogeneic stem cell transplant from an unrelated donor, was CMV-positive, and had no GVHD. Some T cells could come from the graft donor. The V and J genes are TRBV28 and TRBJ1-1, with TRBD1 as a possible D gene (6 bases). The input for sequencing was PBMCs, taken after allogeneic stem cell transplant with posttransplant cyclophosphamide. Here the CDR3 reads CASSLDRRSAFF. In DNA, the CDR3 is TGTGCCAGCAGCTTAGACAGGAGATCCGCTTTCTTT.